This T cell receptor (beta chain) was observed in a study of T cells in Graves' hyperthyroidism and ophthalmopathy. General study points: Peripheral blood also featured most of the thyroid clonotypes expanded above 0.001.

Investigators excluded patients with uncontrolled infection, other autoimmune disease, pregnancy or lactation. TCR beta CDR3 sequences were amplified from RNA transcripts. RT-PCR in the first round (using the HTBI primer set) targeted the TCR CDR3. TCRdb itself ran the multiplex PCR reads through MiXCR, one entry per CDR3 protein. The table includes approximately 600,000 distinct CDR3 sequences, 15% to 20% detected once. This clonotype was seen ten or more times. Its antigen is currently unknown. Trimming took 6 bases from V and 0 from J, leaving 12 bases between them. The CDR3 runs to 15 residues. CDR1 is SNHLY, CDR2 FYNNEI, per germline.

This sequence joins TRBV2 and TRBJ2-1, with D possibly TRBD1 on 6 matching bases. This TCR was sampled from a woman aged 30 to 39 with Graves' hyperthyroidism. Input material: blood. CDR3 sequence reads: CASRDRTSSYNEQFF. CDR3 DNA sequence: TGTGCCAGCAGAGACAGGACCAGCTCCTACAATGAGCAGTTCTTC.